This is a list of T cell receptor beta chains from one sample in a study of identical twins. TCRdb processed the 5' RACE reads anew with MiXCR; each CDR3 protein has one entry. The sample lists approximately 490,000 distinct CDR3 sequences; 20% to 25% were seen once. The same data also contributed to another study, on yellow fever vaccine responses in identical twins.

The sample was CD4+ T cells sorted from blood. These receptors came from a woman aged 18-29 years in good health. CDR3s include the opening cysteine and the closing phenylalanine or tryptophan. A D gene is named only where the DNA matches it firmly. Expanded clones are given a class, and other clones once, few, many or no size at all.

D: NA; size: NA; J: TRBJ2-2; V: TRBV20-1; DNA: TGCAGTGCTAGAGGGTTTGGGGAGCTGTTTTTT; CDR3: CSARGFGELFF
D: NA; size: NA; J: TRBJ2-3; V: TRBV11-2; DNA: TGTGCCAGCAGCTTCACGTCGGCCGACTGGATGTATTTT; CDR3: CASSFTSADWMYF
D: NA; size: NA; J: TRBJ2-3; V: TRBV12-3/TRBV12-4; DNA: TGTGCCAGCAGGGGAAACACAGATACGCAGTATTTT; CDR3: CASRGNTDTQYF
D: NA; size: few; J: TRBJ2-2; V: TRBV7-6; DNA: TGTGCCAGCAGCCAAATAGCTACAGGAACCGGGGAGCTGTTTTTT; CDR3: CASSQIATGTGELFF
D: TRBD1; size: NA; J: TRBJ1-3; V: TRBV7-2; DNA: TGTGCCAGCAGCCCGCGAACTGGGACAGGACCAAACACCATATATTTT; CDR3: CASSPRTGTGPNTIYF
D: NA; size: NA; J: TRBJ1-4; V: TRBV7-9; DNA: TGTGCCAGCAGCCCGGGCCTGGAGAATGAAAAACTGTTTTTT; CDR3: CASSPGLENEKLFF
D: NA; size: NA; J: TRBJ1-2; V: TRBV6-1; DNA: TGTGCCAGCAGTCAGGGTCGTCTGGGATATGGCTACACCTTC; CDR3: CASSQGRLGYGYTF
D: NA; size: few; J: TRBJ1-1; V: TRBV18; DNA: TGTGCCAGCTCAGACAACCAGGTAACCTCGAACACTGAAGCTTTCTTT; CDR3: CASSDNQVTSNTEAFF
D: NA; size: few; J: TRBJ2-1; V: TRBV5-1; DNA: TGCGCCAGCAGCTCTGGACCCCTGCCCGACAATGAGCAGTTCTTC; CDR3: CASSSGPLPDNEQFF
D: NA; size: NA; J: TRBJ2-1; V: TRBV7-2; DNA: TGTGCCAGCAGCTTTAGCGGAGTCTACAATGAGCAGTTCTTC; CDR3: CASSFSGVYNEQFF
D: NA; size: NA; J: TRBJ2-1; V: TRBV3-1; DNA: TGTGCCAGCACCAACCGCGGGACGTGGGTCTCCTACAATGAGCAGTTCTTC; CDR3: CASTNRGTWVSYNEQFF
D: NA; size: few; J: TRBJ2-3; V: TRBV10-3; DNA: TGTGCCATCAGTGAGTCTACCCTGCGCACAGATACGCAGTATTTT; CDR3: CAISESTLRTDTQYF
D: TRBD1; size: few; J: TRBJ1-6; V: TRBV12-3/TRBV12-4; DNA: TGTGCCAGTTGTGTAACCGGGACAGGAGGTTCACCCCTCCACTTT; CDR3: CASCVTGTGGSPLHF